Following are 18 T cell receptor beta chains from one sample sequenced in a study of blood T cell repertoires in COVID-19. The method was immunoSEQ multiplex PCR; TCRdb's version includes in-frame clones alone and lacks a portion of them. The sample contains approximately 220,000 clones, approximately 88% of which appear only once. Sequencing was done on a sample of peripheral blood. The origin of the receptors is a man aged 40-49 years with acute or convalescent COVID-19.

V gene TRBV3-1 (or the pseudogene TRBV3-2) combines with J gene TRBJ1-2, with D tentatively TRBD1 (6 bases). The CDR3 consists of 14 residues. Deletions cut 4 bases from V and 4 bases from J, with 13 bases between. CDR1 is LGHDT and CDR2 is YNNKEL in the germline V gene (reference sequence). The CDR3 nucleotides read TGTGCCAGCAGCCCCGACAGGCGAGCCTATGGCTACACCTTC. This sequence encodes CASSPDRRAYGYTF.

This chain joins TRBV5-8 and TRBJ1-4; the D is unclear. This CDR3 region has 14 residues. Germline CDR1 is SGHTS and CDR2 is YDEGEE. V lost 2 bases and J 3 bases, leaving 8 bases between the germline ends. The DNA for the CDR3 is TGTGCCAGCAGCTTCGGCGGATCTAATGAAAAACTGTTTTTT. Translating gives CASSFGGSNEKLFF.

This chain links TRBV7-9 with TRBJ1-4; 7 bases agree with TRBD1. Germline values: CDR1 SEHNR, CDR2 FQNEAQ (reference sequence). Germline trimming cut 4 bases from V and 8 bases from J; bases unmatched to any gene: 13. The length of the CDR3 is 16 residues. The CDR3 reads CASSSRTGSSMEKLFF. CDR3 coding DNA: TGTGCCAGCAGCTCCCGGACAGGTTCAAGTATGGAAAAACTGTTTTTT.

The chain recombines TRBV5-1 with TRBJ2-7; 9 bases agree with TRBD2. The germline V gene encodes CDR1 SGHRS and CDR2 YFSETQ. The CDR3 has 14 amino acids. The ends lost 6 bases at V and 3 bases at J; junction bases unmatched: 7. CDR3 in amino acids: CASTIQAGGYEQYF. DNA of the CDR3: TGCGCCAGCACTATACAAGCGGGAGGCTACGAGCAGTACTTC.

The chain carries TRBV5-1 and TRBJ2-6, with 9 bases lining up with TRBD1. This CDR3 contains 16 residues. V dropped 3 bases and J dropped 4; count of bases not matched to a gene: 5. In germline, CDR1 is SGHRS, CDR2 YFSETQ. The CDR3 DNA reads TGCGCCAGCAGCTCACAGGGGGCGGGGGGGGCCAACGTCCTGACTTTC. This gives the protein CASSSQGAGGANVLTF.

The chain employs TRBV30 and TRBJ1-6, with 9 bases matching TRBD1. CDR3 length: 16 residues. V was clipped by 2 bases and J by 8 bases; unmatched bases: 10. From germline, CDR1 is GTSNPN and CDR2 SVGIG (reference sequence). CDR3 bases: TGTGCCTGGAGTCCACCTCACAGGGGGCGGGATTCACCCCTCCACTTT. This codes for CAWSPPHRGRDSPLHF. Full variable domain (remainder filled in from reference TRBV30 and TRBJ1-6): SQTIHQWPATLVQPVGSPLSLECTVEGTSNPNLYWYRQAAGRGLQLLFYSVGIGQISSEVPQNLSASRPQDRQFILSSKKLLLSDSGFYLCAWSPPHRGRDSPLHFGNGTRLTVT.

The genes are TRBV19 and TRBJ1-2; TRBD1 matches at 7 bases. This CDR3 has 15 residues. Unmatched junction bases numbered 9, after V lost 4 bases and J lost 4 bases. The V gene's germline CDR1 is LNHDA and CDR2 SQIVND (reference sequence). The CDR3 loop is CASSKARQGFYGYTF. In nucleotides, the CDR3 is TGTGCCAGTAGTAAAGCGAGACAGGGATTCTATGGCTACACCTTC.

V is TRBV3-1 (or the pseudogene TRBV3-2) and J is TRBJ1-5; 8 bases map to TRBD1. V lost 2 bases to trimming and J lost 2 bases; unmatched junction nucleotides: 2. This CDR3 region has 15 residues. The germline V gene has CDR1 LGHDT and CDR2 YNNKEL (reference sequence). CDR3 loop: CASSQQGAGNQPQHF. As DNA, the CDR3 is TGTGCCAGCAGCCAACAGGGGGCGGGCAATCAGCCCCAGCATTTT.

This chain links TRBV10-1 with TRBJ2-5; D is unclear. Trimming stripped 3 bases from V and 1 base from J, with 6 bases between. Germline V gene lookup returns CDR1 WNHNN and CDR2 SYGVQD (reference sequence). The CDR3 runs 13 residues. In nucleotides, the CDR3 is TGCGCCAGCAGTGACCTAGTCCAAGAGACCCAGTACTTC. This codes for CASSDLVQETQYF.

This clone has a handful of counts. V and J are TRBV10-3 and TRBJ1-1, with no clear D. V was trimmed by 10 bases and J by 4 bases, leaving 13 bases between them. Germline V lookup: CDR1 ENHRY, CDR2 SYGVKD. This CDR3 has 12 amino acids. The CDR3 sequence: CATREGSTEAFF. The CDR3 DNA sequence: TGTGCCACAAGGGAGGGAAGCACTGAAGCTTTCTTT.

The V and J genes are TRBV15 and TRBJ1-2, with D possibly being TRBD1 (5 bases). Trimming stripped 4 bases from V and 2 bases from J, with 11 bases between. The CDR3 consists of 14 residues. Germline V gene sequence: CDR1 LNHNV, CDR2 YYDKDF (reference sequence). CDR3 protein: CATSTAGPNYGYTF. The CDR3 DNA reads TGTGCCACCAGCACGGCAGGGCCGAACTATGGCTACACCTTC.

This CDR3 reads CASSKVQEEQPQHF. CDR3 in DNA: TGTGCCAGCAGCAAAGTTCAGGAAGAACAGCCCCAGCATTTT. This rearrangement joins TRBV21-1 to TRBJ1-5; TRBD1 is the table's D call, not checked against the DNA. TRBV21-1 is a listed pseudogene. The CDR3 covers 14 residues.

V and J are TRBV3-1 (or the pseudogene TRBV3-2) and TRBJ2-1; tentatively, D is TRBD2 (6 bases). Germline loops: CDR1 LGHDT, CDR2 YNNKEL (reference sequence). This CDR3 has 12 residues. V lost 1 base and J lost 15, with 13 bases in between. The CDR3 protein is CASSQAGRVWFF. The CDR3, as DNA: TGTGCCAGCAGCCAAGCCGGGAGAGTTTGGTTCTTC.

The chain links TRBV5-1 to TRBJ2-3; 8 nucleotides match TRBD2. Germline loops: CDR1 SGHRS, CDR2 YFSETQ. This CDR3 is built from 14 residues. V was clipped by 6 bases and J by 2 bases; unmatched bases: 5. Written as DNA, the CDR3 is TGCGCCAGCAAATCACTAGCGGACACAGATACGCAGTATTTT. It encodes CASKSLADTDTQYF.

The CDR3 bases are TGTGCCAGCAGCCAACCTATGGACAGGTCTGGGGCCAACGTCCTGACTTTC. The encoded protein is CASSQPMDRSGANVLTF. This sequence joins TRBV3-1 (or the pseudogene TRBV3-2) and TRBJ2-6; 7 nucleotides match TRBD1. V shed 2 bases, J shed 1 base, and the junction held 5 bases outside the gene matches. The CDR3 length is 17 residues. The germline V gene encodes CDR1 LGHDT and CDR2 YNNKEL (reference sequence).

This clone has only one observation. The V and J genes are TRBV6-5 and TRBJ1-2, with 9 bases lining up with TRBD1. The CDR3 extends over 14 amino acids. V trimming: 7 bases; J trimming: 3 bases; junction bases outside the gene matches: 6. The V gene's germline CDR1 is MNHEY and CDR2 SVGAGI. DNA of the CDR3: TGTGCCAGCACCGAAACAGGGGGCCACTATGGCTACACCTTC. It yields the protein CASTETGGHYGYTF.

The chain employs TRBV29-1 and TRBJ2-7; 7 nucleotides line up with TRBD1. With V trimmed by 2 bases and J by 0 bases, 10 bases remained unmatched. The CDR3 length is 16 residues. CDR1 is SQVTM, CDR2 ANQGSEA, per germline. DNA of the CDR3: TGCAGCGTTGAACGCCGGTCCGGGACAGCCTCCTACGAGCAGTACTTC. It yields the protein CSVERRSGTASYEQYF.

CDR3 sequence (DNA): TGTGCCAGCAGCGGACAGGGGAGCAGCGAGCAGTACTTC. Its protein product is CASSGQGSSEQYF. V is TRBV2 and J is TRBJ2-7; 9 nucleotides match TRBD1. Trimming removed 6 bases from V and 6 bases from J; junction bases left unmatched: 6. The CDR3 contains 13 residues. Germline V gene data show CDR1 as SNHLY and CDR2 as FYNNEI.